Below, one TCR beta chain is given with its context. TCRdb keeps only in-frame clones here, not all; method: immunoSEQ multiplex PCR. The table lists 45,000 or so clones, about 88% of them singletons. Germline loops: CDR1 PRHDT, CDR2 FYEKMQ (reference sequence). The V end lost 5 bases, the J end lost 3 bases, and 11 bases lay between the germline ends. The CDR3 covers 15 residues. The data were obtained in a study of T cell changes during pregnancy in multiple sclerosis. This TCR came from a female donor in good health, enrolled as a control in a pregnancy study. The specimen was CD8+ T cells from peripheral blood mononuclear cells, collected after pregnancy. The V and J genes are TRBV13 and TRBJ1-6; tentative D call: TRBD1 (6 bases). DNA of the CDR3: TGTGCCAGCAGCACCCGGACAGACTATAATTCACCCCTCCACTTT. This codes for CASSTRTDYNSPLHF.